This T cell receptor beta chain originates from a study of cytomegalovirus exposure and HLA in healthy donors. Germline CDR1 is SNHLY and CDR2 is FYNNEI. V was clipped by 2 bases and J by 1 base, with 9 bases between them. This CDR3 comprises 15 residues. The PCR had 60 Vbeta and 13 Jbeta primers. This table comes from immunoSEQ multiplex PCR, and its TCRdb copy is limited to in-frame clones, with some not included. The sample lists some 180,000 clones, 65% to 90% occurring once. The sequenced sample was PBMCs. The receptor comes from a woman aged 45-65 years in good health and CMV-seronegative. The chain has TRBV2 and TRBJ2-1, with D maybe TRBD1 (5 bases). Here the CDR3 DNA reads TGTGCCAGCAGTGAAACAGGCACTTCCTACAATGAGCAGTTCTTC. It is translated as CASSETGTSYNEQFF.